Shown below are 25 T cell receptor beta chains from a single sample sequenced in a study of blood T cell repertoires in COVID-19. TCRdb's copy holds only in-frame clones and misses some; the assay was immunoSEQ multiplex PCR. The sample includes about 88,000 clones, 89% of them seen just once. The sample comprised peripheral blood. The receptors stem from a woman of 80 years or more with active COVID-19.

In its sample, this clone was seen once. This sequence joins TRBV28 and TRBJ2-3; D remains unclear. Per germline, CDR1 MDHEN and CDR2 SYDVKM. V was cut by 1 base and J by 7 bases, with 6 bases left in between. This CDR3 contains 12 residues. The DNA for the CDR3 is TGTGCCAGCAGTTTATCTACTTATACGCAGTATTTT. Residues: CASSLSTYTQYF.

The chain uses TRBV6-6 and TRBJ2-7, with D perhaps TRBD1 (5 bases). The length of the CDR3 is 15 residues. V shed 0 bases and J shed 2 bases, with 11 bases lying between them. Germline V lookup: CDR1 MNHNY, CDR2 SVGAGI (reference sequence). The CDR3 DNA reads TGTGCCAGCAGTTACTCGTACAGGAGTCCCTACGAGCAGTACTTC. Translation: CASSYSYRSPYEQYF.

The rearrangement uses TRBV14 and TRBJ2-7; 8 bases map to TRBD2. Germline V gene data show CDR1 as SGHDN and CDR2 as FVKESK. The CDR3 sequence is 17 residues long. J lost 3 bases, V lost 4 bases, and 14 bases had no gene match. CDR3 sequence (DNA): TGTGCCAGCAGCCGATTAATCCTAAGCGGGAGCGGCTACGAGCAGTACTTC. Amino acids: CASSRLILSGSGYEQYF.

This CDR3 reads CASSLRTSGEWDTQYF. The CDR3 DNA is TGTGCCAGCAGCTTAAGGACTAGCGGGGAATGGGATACGCAGTATTTT. The V call is TRBV7-9, the J call TRBJ2-3, with 12 bases that match TRBD2. Germline lookup yields CDR1 SEHNR and CDR2 FQNEAQ (reference sequence). V shed 2 bases and J 6 bases; nucleotides not matched to a gene: 6. There are 16 residues in the CDR3.

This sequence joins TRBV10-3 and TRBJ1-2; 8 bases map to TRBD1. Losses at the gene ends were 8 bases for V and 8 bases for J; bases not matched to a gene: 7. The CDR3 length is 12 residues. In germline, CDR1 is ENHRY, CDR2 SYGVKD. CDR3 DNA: TGTGCCATCCAAACAGGGGGAGGAGGCTACACCTTC. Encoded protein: CAIQTGGGGYTF.

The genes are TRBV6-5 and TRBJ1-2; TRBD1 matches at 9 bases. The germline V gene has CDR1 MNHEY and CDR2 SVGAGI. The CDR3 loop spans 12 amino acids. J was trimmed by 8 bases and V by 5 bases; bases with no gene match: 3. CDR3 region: CASSRQGEGYTF. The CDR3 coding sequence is TGTGCCAGCAGTCGACAGGGGGAGGGCTACACCTTC.

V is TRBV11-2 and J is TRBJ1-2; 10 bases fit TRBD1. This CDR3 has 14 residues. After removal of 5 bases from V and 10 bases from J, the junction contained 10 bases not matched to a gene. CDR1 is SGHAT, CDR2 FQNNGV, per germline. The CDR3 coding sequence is TGTGCCAGCAGCCTAACTGGGACAGGGGATTCCTACACCTTC. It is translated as CASSLTGTGDSYTF.

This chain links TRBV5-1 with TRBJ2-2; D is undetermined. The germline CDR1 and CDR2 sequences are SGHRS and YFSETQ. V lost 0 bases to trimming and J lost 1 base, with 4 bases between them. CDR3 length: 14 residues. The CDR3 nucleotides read TGCGCCAGCAGCTTGGTCCAGAACACCGGGGAGCTGTTTTTT. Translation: CASSLVQNTGELFF.

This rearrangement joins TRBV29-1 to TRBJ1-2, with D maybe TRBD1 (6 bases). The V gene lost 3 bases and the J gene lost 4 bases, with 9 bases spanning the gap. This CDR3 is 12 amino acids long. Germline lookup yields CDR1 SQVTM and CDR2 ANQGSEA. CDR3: CSVEAGVYGYTF. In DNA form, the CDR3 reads TGCAGCGTTGAGGCAGGGGTCTATGGCTACACCTTC.

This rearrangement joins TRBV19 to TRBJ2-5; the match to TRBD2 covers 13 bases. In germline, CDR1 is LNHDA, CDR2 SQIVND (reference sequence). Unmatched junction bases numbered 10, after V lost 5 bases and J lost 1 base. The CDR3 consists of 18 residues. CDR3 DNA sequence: TGTGCCAGTAGTGCGCCTGGGGGACTAGCGGGGCCCCAAGAGACCCAGTACTTC. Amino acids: CASSAPGGLAGPQETQYF.

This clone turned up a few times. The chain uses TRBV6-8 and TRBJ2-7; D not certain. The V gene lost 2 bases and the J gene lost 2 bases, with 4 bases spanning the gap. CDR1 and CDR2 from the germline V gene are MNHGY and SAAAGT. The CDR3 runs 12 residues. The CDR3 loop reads CASSYGPYEQYF. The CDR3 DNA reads TGTGCCAGCAGTTACGGGCCCTACGAGCAGTACTTC.

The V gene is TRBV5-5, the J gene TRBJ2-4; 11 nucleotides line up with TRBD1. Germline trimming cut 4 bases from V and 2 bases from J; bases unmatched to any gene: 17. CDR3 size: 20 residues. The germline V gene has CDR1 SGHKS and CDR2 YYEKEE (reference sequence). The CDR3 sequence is CASSGRTGGAGYGSKNIQYF. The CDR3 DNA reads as TGTGCCAGCAGCGGAAGGACAGGGGGCGCGGGGTATGGTTCCAAAAACATTCAGTACTTC.

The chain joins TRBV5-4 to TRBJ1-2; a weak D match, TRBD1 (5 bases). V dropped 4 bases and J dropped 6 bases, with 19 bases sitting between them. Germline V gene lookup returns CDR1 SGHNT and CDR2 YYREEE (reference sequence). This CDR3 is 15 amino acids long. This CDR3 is CASSPSRQGRNGYTF. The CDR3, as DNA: TGTGCCAGCAGCCCGAGTCGTCAGGGTAGAAATGGCTACACCTTC.

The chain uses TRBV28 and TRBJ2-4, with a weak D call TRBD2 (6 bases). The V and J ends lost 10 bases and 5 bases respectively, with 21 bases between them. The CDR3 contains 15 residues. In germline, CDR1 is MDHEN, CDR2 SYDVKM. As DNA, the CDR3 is TGTGCCACTGATTCGGGGAGGATATACCAAAACATTCAGTACTTC. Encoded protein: CATDSGRIYQNIQYF.

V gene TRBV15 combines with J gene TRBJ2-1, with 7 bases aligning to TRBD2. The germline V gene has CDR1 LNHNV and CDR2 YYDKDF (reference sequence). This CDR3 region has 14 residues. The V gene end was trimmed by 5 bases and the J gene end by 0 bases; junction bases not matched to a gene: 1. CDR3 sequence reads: CATSGGSSYNEQFF. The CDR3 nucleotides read TGTGCCACCAGCGGCGGGAGCTCCTACAATGAGCAGTTCTTC.

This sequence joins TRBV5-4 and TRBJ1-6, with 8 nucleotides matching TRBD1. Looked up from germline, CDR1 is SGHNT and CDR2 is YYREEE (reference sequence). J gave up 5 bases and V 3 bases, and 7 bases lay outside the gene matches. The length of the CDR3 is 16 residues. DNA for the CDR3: TGTGCCAGCAGCTCGGGCCAGGGGGCCAATAATTCACCCCTCCACTTT. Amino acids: CASSSGQGANNSPLHF.

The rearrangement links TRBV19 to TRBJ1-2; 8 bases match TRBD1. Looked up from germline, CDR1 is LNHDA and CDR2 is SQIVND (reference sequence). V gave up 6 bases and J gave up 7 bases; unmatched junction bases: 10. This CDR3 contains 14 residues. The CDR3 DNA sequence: TGTGCCAGTAGCCATCGGGGACAGGATGGTGGCTACACCTTC. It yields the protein CASSHRGQDGGYTF.

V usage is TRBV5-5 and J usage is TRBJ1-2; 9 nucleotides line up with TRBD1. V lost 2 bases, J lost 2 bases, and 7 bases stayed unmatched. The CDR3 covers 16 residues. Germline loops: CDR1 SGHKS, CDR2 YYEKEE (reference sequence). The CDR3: CASSFRTGGPNYGYTF. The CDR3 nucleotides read TGTGCCAGCAGCTTCCGTACAGGGGGCCCCAACTATGGCTACACCTTC.

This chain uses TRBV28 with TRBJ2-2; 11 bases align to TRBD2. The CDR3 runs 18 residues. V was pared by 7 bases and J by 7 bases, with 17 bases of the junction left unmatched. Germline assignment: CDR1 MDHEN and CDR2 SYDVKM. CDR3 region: CASNYMLAGGPRGGELFF. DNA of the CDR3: TGTGCCAGCAACTATATGTTAGCGGGAGGGCCTCGTGGCGGGGAGCTGTTTTTT.

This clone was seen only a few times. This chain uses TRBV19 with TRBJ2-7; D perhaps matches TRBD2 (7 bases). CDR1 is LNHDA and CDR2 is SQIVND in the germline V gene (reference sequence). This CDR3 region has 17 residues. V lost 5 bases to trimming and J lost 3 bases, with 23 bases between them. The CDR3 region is CASSATRGGPKIYEQYF. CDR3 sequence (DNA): TGTGCCAGTAGTGCCACTAGGGGGGGACCTAAAATCTACGAGCAGTACTTC.

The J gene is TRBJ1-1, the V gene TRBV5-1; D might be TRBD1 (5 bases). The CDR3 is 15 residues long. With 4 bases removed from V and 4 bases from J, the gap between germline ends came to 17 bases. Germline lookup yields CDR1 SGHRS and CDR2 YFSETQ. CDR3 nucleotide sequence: TGCGCCAGCAGCCCCAGGCAGGGATGGAGCACTGAAGCTTTCTTT. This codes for CASSPRQGWSTEAFF.

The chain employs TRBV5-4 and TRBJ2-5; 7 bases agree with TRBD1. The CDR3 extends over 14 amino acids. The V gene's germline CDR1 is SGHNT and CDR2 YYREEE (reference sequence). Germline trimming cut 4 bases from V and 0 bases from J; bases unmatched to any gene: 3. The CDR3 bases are TGTGCCAGCAGCATGGGGACAGACCAAGAGACCCAGTACTTC. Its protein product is CASSMGTDQETQYF.

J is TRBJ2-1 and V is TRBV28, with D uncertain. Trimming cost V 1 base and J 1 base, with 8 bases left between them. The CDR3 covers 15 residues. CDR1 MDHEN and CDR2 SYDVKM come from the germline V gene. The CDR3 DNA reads TGTGCCAGCAGTTTATTGGCGGTATCCTACAATGAGCAGTTCTTC. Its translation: CASSLLAVSYNEQFF.

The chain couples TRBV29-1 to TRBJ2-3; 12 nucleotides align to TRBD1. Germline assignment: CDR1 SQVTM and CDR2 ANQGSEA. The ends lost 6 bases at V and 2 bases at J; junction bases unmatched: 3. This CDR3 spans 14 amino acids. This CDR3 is CSVRDRGPTDTQYF. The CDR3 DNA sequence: TGCAGCGTGAGGGACAGGGGGCCCACAGATACGCAGTATTTT.

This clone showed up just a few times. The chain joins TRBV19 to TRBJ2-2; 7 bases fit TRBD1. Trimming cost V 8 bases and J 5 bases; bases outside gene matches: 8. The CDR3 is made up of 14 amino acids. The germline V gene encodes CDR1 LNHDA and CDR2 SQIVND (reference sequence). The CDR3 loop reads CASGRQGGTGELFF. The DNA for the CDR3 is TGTGCCAGTGGGCGACAGGGTGGGACCGGGGAGCTGTTTTTT.